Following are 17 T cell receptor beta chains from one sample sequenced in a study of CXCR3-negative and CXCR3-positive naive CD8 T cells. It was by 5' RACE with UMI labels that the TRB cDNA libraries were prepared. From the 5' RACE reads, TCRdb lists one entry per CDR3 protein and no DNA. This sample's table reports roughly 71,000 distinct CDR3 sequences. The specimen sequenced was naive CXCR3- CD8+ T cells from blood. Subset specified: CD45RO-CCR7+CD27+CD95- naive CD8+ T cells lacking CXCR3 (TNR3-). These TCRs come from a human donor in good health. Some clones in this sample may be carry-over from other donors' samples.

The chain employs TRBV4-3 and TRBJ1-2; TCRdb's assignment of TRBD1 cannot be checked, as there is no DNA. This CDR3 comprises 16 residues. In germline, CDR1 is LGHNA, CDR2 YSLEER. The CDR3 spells CASSPRRTGSDYGYTF.

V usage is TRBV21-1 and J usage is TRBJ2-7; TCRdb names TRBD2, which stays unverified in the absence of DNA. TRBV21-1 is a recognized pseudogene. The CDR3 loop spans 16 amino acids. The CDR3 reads CASSKRRAGISYEQYF.

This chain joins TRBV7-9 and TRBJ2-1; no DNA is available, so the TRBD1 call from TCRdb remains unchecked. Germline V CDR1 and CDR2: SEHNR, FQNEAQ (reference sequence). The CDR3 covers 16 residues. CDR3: CASSFPGGRNYNEQFF.

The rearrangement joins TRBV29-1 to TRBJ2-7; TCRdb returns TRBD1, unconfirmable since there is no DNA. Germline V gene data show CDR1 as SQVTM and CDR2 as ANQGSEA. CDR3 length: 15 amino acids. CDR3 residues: CSVEEPGLFSCEQYF.

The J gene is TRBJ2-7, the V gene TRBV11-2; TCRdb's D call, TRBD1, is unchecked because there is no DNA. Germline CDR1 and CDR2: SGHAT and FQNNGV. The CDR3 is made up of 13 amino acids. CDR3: CASSEGQGYEQYF.

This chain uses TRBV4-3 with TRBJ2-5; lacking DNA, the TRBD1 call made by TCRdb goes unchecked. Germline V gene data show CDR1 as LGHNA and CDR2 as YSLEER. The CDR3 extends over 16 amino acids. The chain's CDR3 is CASSQSWGDRQETQYF.

Here the CDR3 reads CSPHRGDTQYF. The rearrangement links TRBV29-1 to TRBJ2-3; TCRdb lists TRBD1, though no DNA is available to test this call. The CDR3 consists of 11 residues. Per germline, CDR1 SQVTM and CDR2 ANQGSEA.

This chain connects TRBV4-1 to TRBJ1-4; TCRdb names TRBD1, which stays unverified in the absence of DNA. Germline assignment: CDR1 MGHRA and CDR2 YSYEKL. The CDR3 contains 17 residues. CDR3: CASSQADGGRAEEKLFF.

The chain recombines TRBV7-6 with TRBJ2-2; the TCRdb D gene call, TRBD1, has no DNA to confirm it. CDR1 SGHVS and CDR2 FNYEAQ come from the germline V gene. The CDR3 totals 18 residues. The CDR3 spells CASSLLVRGGAETGELFF.

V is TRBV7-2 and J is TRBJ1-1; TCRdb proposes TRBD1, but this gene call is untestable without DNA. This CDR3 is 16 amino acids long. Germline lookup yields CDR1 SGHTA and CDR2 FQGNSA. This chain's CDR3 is CASSLGQGAVGTEAFF.

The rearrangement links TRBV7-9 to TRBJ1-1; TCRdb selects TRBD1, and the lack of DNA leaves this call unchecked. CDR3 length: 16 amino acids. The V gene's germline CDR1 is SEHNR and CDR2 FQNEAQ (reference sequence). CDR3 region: CASSFPPQGFNTEAFF.

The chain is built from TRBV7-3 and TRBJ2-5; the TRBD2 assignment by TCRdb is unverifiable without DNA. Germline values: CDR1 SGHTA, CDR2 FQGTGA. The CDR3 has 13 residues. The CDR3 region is CASSATGAETQYF.

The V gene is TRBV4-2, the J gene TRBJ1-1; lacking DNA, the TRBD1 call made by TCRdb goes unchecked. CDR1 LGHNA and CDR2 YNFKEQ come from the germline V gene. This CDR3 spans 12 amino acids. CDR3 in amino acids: CASSQTGTEAFF.

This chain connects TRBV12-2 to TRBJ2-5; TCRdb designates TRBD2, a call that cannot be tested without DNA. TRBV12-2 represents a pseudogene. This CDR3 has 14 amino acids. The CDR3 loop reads CASRLALAGETQYF.

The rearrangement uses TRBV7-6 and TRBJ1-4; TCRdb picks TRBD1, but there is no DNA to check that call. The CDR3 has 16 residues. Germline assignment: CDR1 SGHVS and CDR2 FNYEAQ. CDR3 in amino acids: CASSFPTRTGSEKLFF.

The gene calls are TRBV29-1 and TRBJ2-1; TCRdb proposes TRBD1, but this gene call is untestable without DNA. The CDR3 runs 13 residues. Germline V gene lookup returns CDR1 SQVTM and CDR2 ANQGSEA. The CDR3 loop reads CSATGTDYNEQFF.

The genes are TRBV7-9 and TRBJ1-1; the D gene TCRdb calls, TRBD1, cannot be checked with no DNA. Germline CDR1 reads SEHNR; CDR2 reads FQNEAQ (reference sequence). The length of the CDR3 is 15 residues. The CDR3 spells CASSPLEEMNTEAFF.